What follows are 8 T cell receptor beta chains derived from one specimen sequenced in a study of cytomegalovirus exposure and HLA in healthy donors. The assay was immunoSEQ multiplex PCR, and TCRdb's table has in-frame clones only and misses some. The table shows roughly 130,000 clones, with 80% to 90% occurring only once. The specimen was PBMCs. The receptors come from a man aged 18-30 years in good health and CMV-seronegative.

The CDR3 DNA reads as TGTGCCAGCAGCACGCCACAGGGCAGTGGCTACACCTTC. Its translation: CASSTPQGSGYTF. The chain joins TRBV5-6 to TRBJ1-2; D is possibly TRBD1 (6 bases). Germline loops: CDR1 SGHDT, CDR2 YYEEEE. Between the trimmed V and J ends, which lost 4 bases and 7 bases, there was a span of 14 bases. CDR3 length equals 13 residues.

The chain employs TRBV6-6 and TRBJ2-7; D is undetermined. The CDR3 spans 14 residues. Trimming took off 2 bases at V and 0 bases at J, with 8 bases between the two ends. Germline V lookup: CDR1 MNHNY, CDR2 SVGAGI (reference sequence). The CDR3 DNA sequence: TGTGCCAGCAGTTACGGTCGGGTCTCCTACGAGCAGTACTTC. Its protein is CASSYGRVSYEQYF.

CDR3 protein: CASTQGSNQPQHF. In DNA, the CDR3 is TGTGCCAGCACACAGGGGAGCAATCAGCCCCAGCATTTT. J is TRBJ1-5 and V is TRBV11-2, with TRBD1 matching 7 bases. This CDR3 is built from 13 residues. In germline, CDR1 is SGHAT, CDR2 FQNNGV. The V and J ends lost 7 bases and 1 base, in that order; junction bases with no gene match: 1.

This chain links TRBV5-1 with TRBJ2-1, with 16 positions matching TRBD2. The junction had 1 base not matched to a gene; V was cut back by 4 bases and J by 6 bases. This CDR3 region has 15 residues. Germline CDR1 is SGHRS and CDR2 is YFSETQ. The CDR3 protein is CASSGTSGGANEQFF. DNA for the CDR3: TGCGCCAGCAGCGGGACTAGCGGGGGGGCCAATGAGCAGTTCTTC.

The rearrangement uses TRBV4-1 and TRBJ1-5, with D unresolved. Germline lookup yields CDR1 MGHRA and CDR2 YSYEKL. Trimming took 0 bases from V and 3 from J, leaving 12 bases between them. The CDR3 totals 16 residues. This CDR3 is CASSQEMGGNNQPQHF. CDR3 DNA: TGCGCCAGCAGCCAAGAGATGGGAGGAAACAATCAGCCCCAGCATTTT.

The chain is built from TRBV10-3 and TRBJ2-7, with 9 bases aligning to TRBD2. CDR1 ENHRY and CDR2 SYGVKD come from the germline V gene. The ends lost 5 bases at V and 3 bases at J; junction bases unmatched: 5. This CDR3 comprises 14 residues. CDR3 bases: TGTGCCATCAGTAGGACTAGCGAAGACTACGAGCAGTACTTC. It yields the protein CAISRTSEDYEQYF.

The chain joins TRBV19 to TRBJ2-5, with TRBD2 identical over 10 bases. The CDR3 has 15 amino acids. J lost 6 bases, V lost 1 base, and 5 bases had no gene match. CDR1 and CDR2 from the germline V gene are LNHDA and SQIVND (reference sequence). The CDR3 here is CASSIASSGSQTQYF. CDR3 DNA: TGTGCCAGTAGTATAGCATCTAGCGGGAGCCAGACCCAGTACTTC. Full variable domain (outside the CDR3, taken from reference TRBV19 and TRBJ2-5): DGGITQSPKYLFRKEGQNVTLSCEQNLNHDAMYWYRQDPGQGLRLIYYSQIVNDFQKGDIAEGYSVSREKKESFPLTVTSAQKNPTAFYLCASSIASSGSQTQYFGPGTRLLVL.

There are a few counts of this clone. The chain links TRBV25-1 to TRBJ1-6; possible D gene TRBD1, 5 bases. The V and J ends lost 5 bases and 7 bases respectively, with 21 bases between them. CDR3 size: 17 residues. CDR1 and CDR2 from the germline V gene are MGHDK and SYGVNS. CDR3 sequence: CASSPPGAGTGNSPLHF. The DNA for the CDR3 is TGTGCCAGCAGTCCCCCTGGGGCGGGGACTGGGAATTCACCCCTCCACTTT.